This entry lists 4 T cell receptor beta chains sequenced from one sample in a study of blood T cell repertoires in COVID-19. Profiling relied on immunoSEQ multiplex PCR, and the TCRdb table lists in-frame clones only, not all of them. The sample has some 130,000 clones; 60% to 75% are singletons. The sample consisted of peripheral blood. The receptors were gathered from a woman aged 70-85 years with acute or convalescent COVID-19.

J is TRBJ2-2 and V is TRBV11-2; no firm D call. The CDR3 is made up of 13 amino acids. The V end was cut by 1 base, the J end by 5 bases, with 5 bases between. Germline V gene lookup returns CDR1 SGHAT and CDR2 FQNNGV. The chain's CDR3 is CASSLVQTGELFF. In nucleotides, the CDR3 is TGTGCCAGCAGCTTAGTTCAGACCGGGGAGCTGTTTTTT.

The chain employs TRBV9 and TRBJ1-3; perhaps TRBD1 as D (6 bases). This CDR3 has 15 residues. V was trimmed by 4 bases and J by 4 bases, leaving 15 bases between them. The V gene's germline CDR1 is SGDLS and CDR2 YYNGEE. The CDR3 is CASSPGDARGNTIYF. CDR3 sequence (DNA): TGTGCCAGCAGCCCAGGGGACGCTAGGGGAAACACCATATATTTT.

The chain has TRBV7-2 and TRBJ2-1; a weak D match, TRBD2 (6 bases). V was shortened by 1 base and J by 10 bases, with 11 bases between the two germline ends. Per the germline V gene, CDR1 is SGHTA and CDR2 is FQGNSA. The CDR3 spans 13 residues. CDR3 amino acids: CASSLGGAGEQFF. CDR3 nucleotide sequence: TGTGCCAGCAGCTTAGGAGGGGCGGGGGAGCAGTTCTTC.

J is TRBJ1-1 and V is TRBV10-2; TRBD1 aligns across 8 bases. The trim removed 3 bases at V and 1 base at J, leaving 10 bases unmatched. The CDR3 consists of 17 residues. Germline loops: CDR1 WSHSY, CDR2 SAAADI. CDR3 sequence: CASSDFRGTGANTEAFF. CDR3 bases: TGCGCCAGCAGTGATTTCAGGGGGACAGGTGCGAACACTGAAGCTTTCTTT.